One sample yielded the 7 T cell receptor beta chains listed below, sequenced in a study of cytotoxic CD8 clonotypes in ibrutinib-treated CLL. The method was immunoSEQ multiplex PCR; TCRdb's version includes in-frame clones alone and lacks a portion of them. Among more than 8,500 clones listed, 61% were seen once. The sequencing used PBMCs, collected before ibrutinib treatment. All receptors derive from a human donor with chronic lymphocytic leukemia.

V usage is TRBV15 and J usage is TRBJ2-7; maybe TRBD1 (5 bases). This CDR3 is built from 13 residues. Germline V CDR1 and CDR2: LNHNV, YYDKDF (reference sequence). The V gene lost 4 bases and the J gene lost 0 bases, with 7 bases spanning the gap. The DNA for the CDR3 is TGTGCCACCAGCATAGACAGCTCCTACGAGCAGTACTTC. Translation: CATSIDSSYEQYF.

The gene calls are TRBV5-1 and TRBJ2-3; D is ambiguous. The germline V gene encodes CDR1 SGHRS and CDR2 YFSETQ. Trimming removed 5 bases at V and 3 bases at J, with 13 bases between. There are 14 residues in the CDR3. The CDR3 coding sequence is TGCGCCAGCAGTCTAGGGAAATATACAGATACGCAGTATTTT. Its protein product is CASSLGKYTDTQYF.

This clone was picked up a small number of times. The chain couples TRBV7-9 to TRBJ1-2; 8 nucleotides align to TRBD1. The CDR3 covers 18 residues. J gave up 2 bases and V 3 bases, and 14 bases lay outside the gene matches. Germline V CDR1 and CDR2: SEHNR, FQNEAQ (reference sequence). DNA for the CDR3: TGTGCCAGCAGCTTTTGGACAGGGAAACACAAGGGCAACTATGGCTACACCTTC. Its translation is CASSFWTGKHKGNYGYTF.

This chain uses TRBV7-6 with TRBJ2-1; 16 bases are shared with TRBD2. This CDR3 spans 18 amino acids. Trimming removed 1 base from V and 8 bases from J; junction bases left unmatched: 8. Germline V CDR1 and CDR2: SGHVS, FNYEAQ. The CDR3 region is CASSLGGLAGGPVDEQFF. CDR3 in DNA: TGTGCCAGCAGCTTAGGGGGACTAGCGGGAGGGCCGGTAGATGAGCAGTTCTTC. The full variable domain, with the rest looked up from reference TRBV7-6 and TRBJ2-1, is GAGVSQSPRYKVTKRGQDVALRCDPISGHVSLYWYRQALGQGPEFLTYFNYEAQQDKSGLPNDRFSAERPEGSISTLTIQRTEQRDSAMYRCASSLGGLAGGPVDEQFFGPGTRLTVL.

This chain connects TRBV27 to TRBJ2-2; D gene unclear. The V and J ends lost 6 bases and 4 bases respectively, with 6 bases between them. CDR3 length: 12 residues. The germline V gene encodes CDR1 MNHEY and CDR2 SMNVEV (reference sequence). This CDR3 is CASRRATGELFF. The CDR3, as DNA: TGTGCCAGCAGAAGGGCCACCGGGGAGCTGTTTTTT.

The rearrangement joins TRBV7-6 to TRBJ2-6; D is uncertain. V shed 3 bases and J shed 5 bases, with 20 bases lying between them. This CDR3 region has 18 residues. Germline V gene data show CDR1 as SGHVS and CDR2 as FNYEAQ. DNA of the CDR3: TGTGCCAGCAGCTTGGTATTGATCTCACAAAGTCGGGCCAACGTCCTGACTTTC. It specifies CASSLVLISQSRANVLTF.

V gene TRBV7-8 combines with J gene TRBJ2-7; 8 bases match TRBD2. CDR3 length: 14 amino acids. V lost 5 bases, J lost 1 base, and 4 bases stayed unmatched. The germline V gene has CDR1 SGHVS and CDR2 FQNEAQ. CDR3 protein: CASSRGGPSYEQYF. CDR3 in DNA: TGTGCCAGCAGCCGGGGGGGCCCTTCCTACGAGCAGTACTTC.